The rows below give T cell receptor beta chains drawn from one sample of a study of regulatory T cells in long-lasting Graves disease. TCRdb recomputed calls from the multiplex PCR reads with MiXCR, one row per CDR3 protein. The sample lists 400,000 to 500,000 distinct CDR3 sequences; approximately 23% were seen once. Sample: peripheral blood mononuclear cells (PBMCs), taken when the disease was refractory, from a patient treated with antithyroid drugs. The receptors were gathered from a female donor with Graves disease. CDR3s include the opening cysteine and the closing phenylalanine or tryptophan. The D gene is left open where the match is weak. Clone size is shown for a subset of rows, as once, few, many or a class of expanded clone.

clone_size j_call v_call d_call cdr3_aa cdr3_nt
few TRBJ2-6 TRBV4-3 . CASSQEVLSGANVLTF TGCGCCAGCAGCCAAGAGGTACTGTCTGGGGCCAACGTCCTGACTTTC
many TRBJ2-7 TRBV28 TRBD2 CASSSPGLAGVSYEQYF TGTGCCAGCAGTTCTCCGGGACTAGCGGGTGTCAGCTACGAGCAGTACTTC
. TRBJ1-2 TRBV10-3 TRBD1 CAISGDRAYGYTF TGTGCCATCAGTGGAGACAGGGCCTATGGCTACACCTTC
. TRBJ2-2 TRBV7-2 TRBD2 CASSPGLAGVGELFF TGTGCCAGCAGTCCGGGACTAGCGGGAGTGGGGGAGCTGTTTTTT
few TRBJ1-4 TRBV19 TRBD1 CASSMPDRAAEKLFF TGTGCCAGTAGTATGCCCGACAGGGCCGCTGAAAAACTGTTTTTT
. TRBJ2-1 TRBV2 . CASSEWRVLPYNEQFF TGTGCCAGCAGTGAGTGGCGGGTGCTACCCTACAATGAGCAGTTCTTC
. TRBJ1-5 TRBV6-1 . CASSPLGGNSNQPQHF TGTGCCAGCAGTCCTTTGGGGGGGAATAGCAATCAGCCCCAGCATTTT
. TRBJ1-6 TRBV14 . CASSQTHGVYNSPLHF TGTGCCAGCAGCCAAACGCACGGGGTCTATAATTCACCCCTCCACTTT
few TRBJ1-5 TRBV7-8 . CASSLDVGPGQPQHF TGTGCCAGCAGCTTAGATGTGGGGCCGGGTCAGCCCCAGCATTTT
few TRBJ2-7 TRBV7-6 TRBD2 CASSLAATSAYEQYF TGTGCCAGCAGCTTAGCAGCGACTAGCGCCTACGAGCAGTACTTC
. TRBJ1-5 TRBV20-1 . CSARRYSNQPQHF TGCAGTGCTAGGCGGTACAGCAATCAGCCCCAGCATTTT
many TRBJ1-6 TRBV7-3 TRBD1 CASSAGQGVHSPLHF TGTGCCAGCAGCGCGGGACAGGGGGTTCATTCACCCCTCCACTTT
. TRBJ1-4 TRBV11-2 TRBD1 CASSHRGVEYYGKLFF TGTGCCAGCAGCCACAGGGGGGTGGAATATTATGGAAAACTGTTTTTT
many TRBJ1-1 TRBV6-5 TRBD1 CASSYSENRGDTEAFF TGTGCCAGCAGTTACTCCGAAAACAGGGGCGACACTGAAGCTTTCTTT